The sequence of this T cell receptor (beta chain) was determined in a study of early stage breast cancer tumors. Study information: Most invasive tumors, about 75% of the 16, were ER+/PR+/HER2-.

Germline CDR1 and CDR2: SGHDT and YYEEEE. This CDR3 region has 15 residues. With 2 bases clipped from V and 4 bases from J, the junction kept 3 bases outside the gene matches. This table comes from immunoSEQ multiplex PCR, and its TCRdb copy is limited to in-frame clones, with some not included. The repertoire includes more than 55,000 clones, around 80% of them detected once, and over 3.5% sits in the top ten. V usage is TRBV5-6 and J usage is TRBJ1-4, with 9 bases identical to TRBD1. The sequence derives from a person aged 35-49 years with breast cancer. Sequenced input: blood. CDR3 region: CASSLQGAGNEKLFF. The CDR3 DNA is TGTGCCAGCAGCTTACAGGGGGCAGGTAATGAAAAACTGTTTTTT.